The rows below give T cell receptor beta chains drawn from one sample of a study of cytomegalovirus exposure and HLA in healthy donors. Data came from immunoSEQ multiplex PCR; TCRdb stores just in-frame clones and leaves some out. The data show 130,000 to 150,000 clones, with 80% seen just once and 4.5% to 6.5% held by the top ten. The sample taken for sequencing was PBMCs. These receptors originate from a male donor in good health and CMV-seronegative. Both conserved end residues are part of each CDR3. Fields, in order: J gene, D gene, V gene, clone size, CDR3 protein, CDR3 DNA. D genes are given only for firm matches. Rows may omit the clone size; those that give it use once, few, many or a size class.

TRBJ1-2	.	TRBV19	.	CASSPSGGESIRGYTF	TGTGCCAGTAGTCCTTCGGGAGGGGAGTCCATACGAGGCTACACCTTC
TRBJ2-4	.	TRBV7-2	.	CASSERGGALAKNIQYF	TGTGCCAGCAGCGAAAGAGGCGGTGCTCTAGCCAAAAACATTCAGTACTTC
TRBJ1-6	TRBD1	TRBV7-2	.	CASSLLDRGNSPLHF	TGTGCCAGCAGCTTACTGGACAGGGGCAATTCACCCCTCCACTTT
TRBJ1-4	TRBD1	TRBV7-8	.	CASSGRQGFDEKLFF	TGTGCCAGCAGCGGGCGACAGGGGTTTGATGAAAAACTGTTTTTT
TRBJ2-5	.	TRBV9	.	CASSPRGDIETQYF	TGTGCCAGCAGCCCTCGGGGGGACATCGAGACCCAGTACTTC
TRBJ1-1	.	TRBV18	.	CASSPGGGYTEAFF	TGTGCCAGCTCACCTGGGGGGGGATATACTGAAGCTTTCTTT
TRBJ2-5	TRBD2	TRBV30	.	CAWGLAGSETQYF	TGTGCCTGGGGACTAGCGGGGTCGGAGACCCAGTACTTC
TRBJ1-1	.	TRBV4-1	.	CASSQPTTNAAFF	TGCGCCAGCAGCCAACCTACTACTAACGCCGCTTTCTTT
TRBJ1-2	.	TRBV12-5	.	CASARDIYGYTF	TGTGCTAGTGCCCGGGACATCTATGGCTACACCTTC
TRBJ2-3	TRBD2	TRBV4-3	.	CASSQARLAVTDTQYF	TGCGCCAGCAGCCAAGCCAGACTAGCGGTCACAGATACGCAGTATTTT
TRBJ1-1	.	TRBV9	.	CASSGVFEATEAFF	TGTGCCAGCAGCGGTGTCTTTGAAGCCACTGAAGCTTTCTTT
TRBJ2-1	TRBD2	TRBV7-9	.	CASSFVAVPGGNEQFF	TGTGCCAGCAGCTTCGTAGCGGTTCCGGGAGGAAATGAGCAGTTCTTC
TRBJ2-3	.	TRBV7-9	.	CASSPHNILDTQYF	TGTGCCAGCAGCCCTCACAATATCCTAGATACGCAGTATTTT
TRBJ1-6	TRBD1	TRBV6-1	.	CASSAHLDRGKSYNSPLHF	TGTGCCAGCAGTGCACACTTGGACAGGGGCAAATCCTATAATTCACCCCTCCACTTT
TRBJ2-3	TRBD1	TRBV7-6	.	CASSRRSGQGIDTQYF	TGTGCCAGCAGCCGAAGGTCCGGACAGGGAATCGATACGCAGTATTTT
TRBJ1-2	.	TRBV30	.	CALRGFFYGYTF	TGTGCTCTTCGTGGCTTCTTCTATGGCTACACCTTC
TRBJ2-1	TRBD1	TRBV7-9	.	CASSPGQAIHNEQFF	TGTGCCAGCAGCCCGGGACAGGCGATCCACAATGAGCAGTTCTTC
TRBJ1-2	TRBD1	TRBV5-8	.	CASSSDRGRRGYTF	TGTGCCAGCAGCTCAGACAGGGGGCGGCGTGGCTACACCTTC
TRBJ2-1	.	TRBV27	.	CASSSLANRRRGASYNEQFF	TGTGCCAGCAGTTCCCTCGCAAACAGGCGCCGGGGGGCCTCCTACAATGAGCAGTTCTTC
TRBJ1-4	.	TRBV6-6	few	CASSYSASAGEKLFF	TGTGCCAGCAGTTACTCGGCGTCGGCGGGGGAAAAACTGTTTTTT
TRBJ2-5	.	TRBV28	.	CASLQGGQETQYF	TGTGCCAGCCTCCAGGGAGGACAAGAGACCCAGTACTTC
TRBJ2-2	.	TRBV6-5	few	CASRAGVSVGELFF	TGTGCCAGTAGGGCAGGGGTATCAGTCGGGGAGCTGTTTTTT
TRBJ2-1	.	TRBV2	few	CASSELAGTWDNEQFF	TGTGCCAGCAGTGAATTGGCCGGGACATGGGACAATGAGCAGTTCTTC
TRBJ2-1	.	TRBV9	once	CASSVAQGLSYNEQFF	TGTGCCAGCAGCGTAGCCCAGGGGCTATCCTACAATGAGCAGTTCTTC
TRBJ2-3	.	TRBV7-2	.	CASSSGTSTDTQYF	TGTGCCAGCAGCTCCGGGACTTCGACAGATACGCAGTATTTT
TRBJ1-2	.	TRBV7-3	.	CASSLGPPAGYTF	TGTGCCAGCAGCTTAGGGCCCCCCGCGGGCTACACCTTC
TRBJ2-1	.	TRBV4-3	.	CASSQTVYRDNEQFF	TGCGCCAGCAGCCAGACGGTCTACAGGGACAATGAGCAGTTCTTC
TRBJ1-3	.	TRBV9	.	CASSVAGGNTIYF	TGTGCCAGCAGCGTAGCGGGGGGAAACACCATATATTTT